This T cell receptor (beta chain) is from a study of CD8 T cells in Susac syndrome. This CDR3 contains 12 residues. Between the trimmed V and J ends, which lost 8 bases and 5 bases, there was a span of 13 bases. Germline CDR1 and CDR2: SGHDT and YYEEEE. RNA, at about 0.45 to 1 ug, was reverse transcribed with random hexamers. TCR beta CDR3 was amplified by immunoSEQ covering 54 Vbeta and 13 Jbeta. TCRdb called the immunoSEQ multiplex PCR reads again in MiXCR, with one record for every CDR3 protein. The sample lists about 85,000 distinct CDR3 sequences, roughly 94% seen once, with over 0.35% in the top ten.

This chain connects TRBV5-6 to TRBJ1-1; D is possibly TRBD1 (5 bases). The sequencing sample was made of CD8+ T cells from PBMCs. The clonotype originates from a human donor with Susac syndrome. DNA of the CDR3: TGTGCCAGTCGGTCAGGGTCAACTGAAGCTTTCTTT. Its protein is CASRSGSTEAFF.